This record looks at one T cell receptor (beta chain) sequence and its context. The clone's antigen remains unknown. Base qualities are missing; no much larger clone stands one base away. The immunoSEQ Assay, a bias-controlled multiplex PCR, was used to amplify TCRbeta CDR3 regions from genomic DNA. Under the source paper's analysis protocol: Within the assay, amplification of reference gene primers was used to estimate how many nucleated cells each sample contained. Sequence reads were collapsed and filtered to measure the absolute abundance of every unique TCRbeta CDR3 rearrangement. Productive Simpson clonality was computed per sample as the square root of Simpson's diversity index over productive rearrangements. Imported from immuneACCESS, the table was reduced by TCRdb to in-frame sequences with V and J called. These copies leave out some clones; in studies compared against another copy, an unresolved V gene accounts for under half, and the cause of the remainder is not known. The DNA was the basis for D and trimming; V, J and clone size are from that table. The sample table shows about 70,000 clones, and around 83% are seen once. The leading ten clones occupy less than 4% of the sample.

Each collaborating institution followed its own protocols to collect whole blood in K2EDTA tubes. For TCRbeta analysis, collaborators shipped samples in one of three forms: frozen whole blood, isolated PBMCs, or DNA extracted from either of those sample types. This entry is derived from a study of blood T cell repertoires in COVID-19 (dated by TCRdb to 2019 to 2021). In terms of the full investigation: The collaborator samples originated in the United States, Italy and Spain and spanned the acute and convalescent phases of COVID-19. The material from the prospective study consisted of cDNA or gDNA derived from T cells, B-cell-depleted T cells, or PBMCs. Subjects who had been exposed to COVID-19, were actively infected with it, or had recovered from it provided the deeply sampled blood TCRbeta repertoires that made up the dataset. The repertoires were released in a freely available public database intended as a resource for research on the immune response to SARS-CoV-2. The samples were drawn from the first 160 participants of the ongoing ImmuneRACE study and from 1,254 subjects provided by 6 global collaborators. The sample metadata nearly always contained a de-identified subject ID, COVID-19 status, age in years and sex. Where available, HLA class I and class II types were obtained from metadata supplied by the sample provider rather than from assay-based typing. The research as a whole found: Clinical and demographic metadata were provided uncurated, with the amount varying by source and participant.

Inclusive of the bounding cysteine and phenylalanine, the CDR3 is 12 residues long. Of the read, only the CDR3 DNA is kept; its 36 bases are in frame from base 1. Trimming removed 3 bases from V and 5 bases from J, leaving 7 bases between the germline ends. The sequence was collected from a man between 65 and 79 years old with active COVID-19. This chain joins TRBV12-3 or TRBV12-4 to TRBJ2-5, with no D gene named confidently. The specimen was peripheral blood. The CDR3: CASSLSRETQYF. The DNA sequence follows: TGTGCCAGCAGTTTGTCTCGGGAGACCCAGTACTTC.